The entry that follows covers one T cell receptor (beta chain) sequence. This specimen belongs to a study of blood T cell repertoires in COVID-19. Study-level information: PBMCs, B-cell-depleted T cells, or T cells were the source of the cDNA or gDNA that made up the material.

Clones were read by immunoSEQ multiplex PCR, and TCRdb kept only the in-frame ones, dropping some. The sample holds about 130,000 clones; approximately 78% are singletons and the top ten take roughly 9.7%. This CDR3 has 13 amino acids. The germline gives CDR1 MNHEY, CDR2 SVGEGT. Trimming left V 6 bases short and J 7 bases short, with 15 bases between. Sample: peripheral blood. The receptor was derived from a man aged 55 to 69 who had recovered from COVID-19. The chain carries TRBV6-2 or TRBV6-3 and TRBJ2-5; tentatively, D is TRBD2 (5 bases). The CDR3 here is CASSPGERRTQYF. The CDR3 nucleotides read TGTGCCAGCAGCCCCGGGGAGCGGCGGACCCAGTACTTC.